This T cell receptor beta chain comes out of a study of shared clonotypes between healthy human individuals. This clone was observed a handful of times. Method: immunoSEQ multiplex PCR; TCRdb's copy keeps in-frame clones and lacks some. The repertoire consists of hundreds of thousands of clones, with 60% to 75% occurring once and the leading ten covering 1.5% to 2%. The CDR3 is made up of 12 amino acids. V shed 1 base and J shed 7 bases, with 8 bases lying between them. Germline V gene data show CDR1 as GTSNPN and CDR2 as SVGIG (reference sequence). Input material: memory CD4+ T cells sorted from blood. Noted subset: CD45RA-negative fraction. The TCR sequence derives from a woman under 40 in good health. The chain uses TRBV30 and TRBJ1-5; D unclear. The CDR3 region has the DNA TGTGCCTGGAGTGCCGGGTGGCAGCCCCAGCATTTT. Its translation is CAWSAGWQPQHF.